This T cell receptor (beta chain) came from a study of response to subunit inactivated influenza vaccine. Per the germline V gene, CDR1 is SGHKS and CDR2 is YYEKEE (reference sequence). The CDR3 loop spans 14 amino acids. V lost 1 base to trimming and J lost 3 bases, with 7 bases between them. Study-wide points: Every seasonal influenza vaccination brings in few new T cells, the authors suggested.

TCRdb itself ran the RT-PCR reads through MiXCR, one entry per CDR3 protein. The sample contains around 580,000 distinct CDR3 sequences, approximately 10% of which appear only once. Concerning this clonotype: Its antigen is unidentified.

The J gene is TRBJ2-2, the V gene TRBV5-5; TRBD2 might be the D (5 bases). The source material was PBMCs from blood, sampled on the day of vaccination. The sequence derives from a middle-aged man who received an inactivated influenza vaccine. The CDR3 DNA is TGTGCCAGCAGCTTGCGGGATGACACCGGGGAGCTGTTTTTT. Protein product: CASSLRDDTGELFF.